A selection of T cell receptor beta chains follows, all from one sample in a study of blood T cells in healthy people across ages. TCRdb recomputed calls from the 5' RACE reads with MiXCR, one row per CDR3 protein. The data contain over a million distinct CDR3 sequences, 25% of them singletons. The same sample was also used in a study of T cells of mothers and their children.

The sequenced sample consisted of blood. The receptor source for this set is a girl under 10 years old in good health. Each CDR3 is given with its conserved first and last residue. The order of the fields is clone size, V gene, J gene, D gene, CDR3 protein, CDR3 DNA. The D gene is left open where the match is weak. Clone sizes are given selectively: once, few, many, or a class where the clone is expanded.

abundance: few; v_gene: TRBV29-1; j_gene: TRBJ2-7; d_gene: TRBD1; CDR3aa: CSVVAGTDYEQYF; CDR3nt: TGCAGCGTTGTTGCCGGGACAGACTACGAGCAGTACTTC
abundance: .; v_gene: TRBV4-3; j_gene: TRBJ1-6; d_gene: TRBD1; CDR3aa: CASSQDPYDRGGSPLHF; CDR3nt: TGCGCCAGCAGCCAAGATCCGTACGACAGGGGGGGCTCACCCCTCCACTTT
abundance: .; v_gene: TRBV6-5; j_gene: TRBJ1-4; d_gene: TRBD1; CDR3aa: CASSYWTGDEKLFF; CDR3nt: TGTGCCAGCAGCTACTGGACAGGGGACGAAAAACTGTTTTTT
abundance: few; v_gene: TRBV28; j_gene: TRBJ2-7; d_gene: .; CDR3aa: CASSFLSFGTAIYLYEQYF; CDR3nt: TGTGCCAGCAGTTTCTTGTCTTTCGGTACAGCGATCTACCTCTACGAGCAGTACTTC
abundance: .; v_gene: TRBV6-5; j_gene: TRBJ1-2; d_gene: .; CDR3aa: CASSYDWDTFYDYTF; CDR3nt: TGTGCCAGCAGTTACGACTGGGACACCTTCTATGACTACACCTTC
abundance: .; v_gene: TRBV29-1; j_gene: TRBJ1-1; d_gene: .; CDR3aa: CSDGLSTEAFF; CDR3nt: TGCAGCGATGGACTGAGCACTGAAGCTTTCTTT
abundance: .; v_gene: TRBV27; j_gene: TRBJ2-7; d_gene: TRBD2; CDR3aa: CASSFLTGLAGISYEQYF; CDR3nt: TGTGCCAGCAGTTTCCTGACCGGACTAGCGGGAATCTCCTACGAGCAGTACTTC
abundance: .; v_gene: TRBV7-8; j_gene: TRBJ2-2; d_gene: TRBD2; CDR3aa: CASSFRLAGEHTGELFF; CDR3nt: TGTGCCAGCAGCTTTAGACTAGCGGGAGAACACACCGGGGAGCTGTTTTTT
abundance: .; v_gene: TRBV29-1; j_gene: TRBJ2-5; d_gene: .; CDR3aa: CSGFTLQETQYF; CDR3nt: TGCAGCGGCTTTACCTTACAAGAGACCCAGTACTTC
abundance: .; v_gene: TRBV5-6; j_gene: TRBJ2-2; d_gene: .; CDR3aa: CASSQGPPGAAGELFF; CDR3nt: TGTGCCAGCAGCCAGGGGCCCCCGGGAGCGGCCGGGGAGCTGTTTTTT
abundance: .; v_gene: TRBV7-2; j_gene: TRBJ2-3; d_gene: .; CDR3aa: CASSPALTDTQYF; CDR3nt: TGTGCCAGCAGCCCAGCACTCACAGATACGCAGTATTTT
abundance: once; v_gene: TRBV6-4; j_gene: TRBJ1-1; d_gene: .; CDR3aa: CASSASTNTEAFF; CDR3nt: TGTGCCAGCAGTGCCTCTACGAACACTGAAGCTTTCTTT
abundance: .; v_gene: TRBV3-1; j_gene: TRBJ2-2; d_gene: TRBD1; CDR3aa: CASSRDSTGGELFF; CDR3nt: TGTGCCAGCAGCCGGGACAGTACGGGCGGGGAGCTGTTTTTT
abundance: .; v_gene: TRBV4-3; j_gene: TRBJ2-1; d_gene: TRBD2; CDR3aa: CASSFTSGGPVEQFF; CDR3nt: TGCGCCAGCAGCTTCACTAGCGGGGGGCCCGTTGAGCAGTTCTTC
abundance: .; v_gene: TRBV7-9; j_gene: TRBJ2-5; d_gene: .; CDR3aa: CASSNGKGGRKETQYF; CDR3nt: TGTGCCAGCAGCAATGGGAAGGGGGGCCGAAAAGAGACCCAGTACTTC
abundance: many; v_gene: TRBV12-3/TRBV12-4; j_gene: TRBJ1-2; d_gene: .; CDR3aa: CASSLRANYGYTF; CDR3nt: TGTGCCAGCAGCTTGAGAGCTAACTATGGCTACACCTTC
abundance: few; v_gene: TRBV3-1; j_gene: TRBJ2-7; d_gene: .; CDR3aa: CASSQAVYEQYF; CDR3nt: TGTGCCAGCAGCCAAGCCGTCTACGAGCAGTACTTC
abundance: few; v_gene: TRBV5-5; j_gene: TRBJ2-4; d_gene: .; CDR3aa: CASSLWKLAKNIQYF; CDR3nt: TGTGCCAGCAGCTTATGGAAGTTAGCCAAAAACATTCAGTACTTC
abundance: few; v_gene: TRBV7-9; j_gene: TRBJ1-1; d_gene: .; CDR3aa: CASSPGPSDTEAFF; CDR3nt: TGTGCCAGCAGCCCAGGGCCTTCGGACACTGAAGCTTTCTTT
abundance: few; v_gene: TRBV6-5; j_gene: TRBJ2-7; d_gene: .; CDR3aa: CASSLSRETAEQYF; CDR3nt: TGTGCCAGCAGCCTGAGCAGGGAAACCGCCGAGCAGTACTTC
abundance: few; v_gene: TRBV29-1; j_gene: TRBJ2-7; d_gene: .; CDR3aa: CSVVRSDSPYEQYF; CDR3nt: TGCAGCGTTGTAAGGTCGGACAGCCCCTACGAGCAGTACTTC
abundance: .; v_gene: TRBV19; j_gene: TRBJ1-1; d_gene: .; CDR3aa: CASSMMSSGILPEAFF; CDR3nt: TGTGCCAGTAGTATGATGAGTAGCGGGATTCTCCCTGAAGCTTTCTTT
abundance: .; v_gene: TRBV12-5; j_gene: TRBJ2-7; d_gene: .; CDR3aa: CASGYGSEQYF; CDR3nt: TGTGCTAGTGGTTACGGTAGCGAGCAGTACTTC
abundance: few; v_gene: TRBV27; j_gene: TRBJ2-7; d_gene: TRBD1; CDR3aa: CATSGQGKEYEQYF; CDR3nt: TGTGCCACCTCGGGACAGGGCAAAGAGTACGAGCAGTACTTC
abundance: few; v_gene: TRBV19; j_gene: TRBJ1-1; d_gene: .; CDR3aa: CASSITFGSNTEAFF; CDR3nt: TGTGCCAGTAGTATAACGTTCGGCTCGAACACTGAAGCTTTCTTT
abundance: once; v_gene: TRBV3-1; j_gene: TRBJ1-6; d_gene: .; CDR3aa: CASSQAPGVENSPLHF; CDR3nt: TGTGCCAGCAGCCAAGCTCCGGGGGTTGAGAATTCACCCCTCCACTTT
abundance: few; v_gene: TRBV7-2; j_gene: TRBJ1-2; d_gene: .; CDR3aa: CASSSEGGYGYTF; CDR3nt: TGTGCCAGCAGCTCGGAGGGGGGGTATGGCTACACCTTC
abundance: few; v_gene: TRBV7-2; j_gene: TRBJ2-1; d_gene: TRBD2; CDR3aa: CASSLGVRTSGVEQFF; CDR3nt: TGTGCCAGCAGCTTAGGTGTTAGGACTAGCGGGGTTGAGCAGTTCTTC
abundance: .; v_gene: TRBV20-1; j_gene: TRBJ2-7; d_gene: TRBD2; CDR3aa: CSAVELAGGYEQYF; CDR3nt: TGCAGTGCTGTTGAGTTAGCGGGAGGTTACGAGCAGTACTTC
abundance: .; v_gene: TRBV5-4; j_gene: TRBJ1-2; d_gene: .; CDR3aa: CASSPEGVADYGYTF; CDR3nt: TGTGCCAGCAGCCCGGAAGGAGTAGCAGACTATGGCTACACCTTC
abundance: few; v_gene: TRBV27; j_gene: TRBJ2-6; d_gene: .; CDR3aa: CASSSRAAGANVLTF; CDR3nt: TGTGCCAGCAGTTCCAGGGCTGCTGGGGCCAACGTCCTGACTTTC